The next 5 T cell receptor beta chains were all read from a single sample in a study of CD8+ T cells in alopecia areata (dated by TCRdb to about 2018). The library was prepared using the immunoSEQ multiplex PCR assay. RNA was extracted from all samples and reverse transcribed into cDNA as template for TCR sequencing. In its TCRdb copy, this immuneACCESS table keeps in-frame sequences only and misses some clones. Where compared with another copy, unresolved V genes explain less than half of these, and the others have no known cause. This sample gives some 100,000 clones in total; under 40% of them show up just once. Approximately 2.8% of the sample is in the top ten clones. The sample was CD4+ T cells sorted from blood. The source is a human donor with alopecia areata.

There are a few counts of this clone. The gene calls are TRBV29-1 and TRBJ1-2, with TRBD1 as a possible D gene (5 bases). The CDR3 has 11 residues. Germline CDR1 and CDR2: SQVTM and ANQGSEA. V lost 4 bases, J lost 7 bases, and 10 bases lay in between. The CDR3 protein is CSVGGRVGYTF. DNA of the CDR3: TGCAGCGTTGGGGGCAGGGTTGGCTACACCTTC. Using reference TRBV29-1 and TRBJ1-2 for the parts outside the CDR3, the full variable domain is SAVISQKPSRDICQRGTSLTIQCQVDSQVTMMFWYRQQPGQSLTLIATANQGSEATYESGFVIDKFPISRPNLTFSTLTVSNMSPEDSSIYLCSVGGRVGYTFGSGTRLTVV.

This clone was seen only a few times. This sequence joins TRBV28 and TRBJ2-7, with D possibly matching TRBD2 (6 bases). The germline V and J ends were trimmed by 3 bases and 6 bases, with 18 bases remaining between them. Looked up from germline, CDR1 is MDHEN and CDR2 is SYDVKM. This CDR3 has 15 amino acids. CDR3 protein: CASSLRGRVRVEQYF. CDR3 nucleotides: TGTGCCAGCAGTTTGCGGGGTAGGGTCCGGGTCGAGCAGTACTTC.

This clone was detected only a few times. This chain links TRBV7-2 with TRBJ1-2; 7 bases are a match to TRBD1. The V and J ends lost 0 bases and 0 bases, in that order; junction bases with no gene match: 4. The CDR3 length is 16 residues. In germline, CDR1 is SGHTA, CDR2 FQGNSA. DNA of the CDR3: TGTGCCAGCAGCTTAGCGTCCCAGGGGGCTAACTATGGCTACACCTTC. Protein: CASSLASQGANYGYTF. The complete variable domain, with remaining parts taken from reference TRBV7-2 and TRBJ1-2, reads GAGVSQSPSNKVTEKGKDVELRCDPISGHTALYWYRQSLGQGLEFLIYFQGNSAPDKSGLPSDRFSAERTGGSVSTLTIQRTQQEDSAVYLCASSLASQGANYGYTFGSGTRLTVV.

V usage is TRBV29-1 and J usage is TRBJ1-1; 7 bases map to TRBD1. The junction had 6 bases not matched to a gene; V was cut back by 4 bases and J by 1 base. Germline loops: CDR1 SQVTM, CDR2 ANQGSEA. CDR3 length equals 14 residues. The CDR3 is CSVVEGARNTEAFF. CDR3 in DNA: TGCAGCGTTGTGGAGGGGGCACGGAACACTGAAGCTTTCTTT.

The J gene is TRBJ1-2, the V gene TRBV9, with D possibly TRBD1 on 6 matching bases. V lost 0 bases, J lost 4 bases, and 13 bases lay in between. Germline V gene lookup returns CDR1 SGDLS and CDR2 YYNGEE. The CDR3 is 15 residues long. The CDR3 loop reads CASSVAPGQPYGYTF. The CDR3 nucleotides read TGTGCCAGCAGCGTAGCCCCAGGACAGCCCTATGGCTACACCTTC.